This TCR beta chain was found in a study of CXCR3-negative and CXCR3-positive naive CD8 T cells. Study observations and caveats: Diversity proved comparably high across both naive subsets and much lower in memory CD8+ cells.

A remark on this clonotype: What it binds is not known.

Germline V lookup: CDR1 SQVTM, CDR2 ANQGSEA. The CDR3 is 16 amino acids. The TRB libraries of cDNA were built by UMI-labeled 5' RACE. TCRdb re-called the 5' RACE reads and shows each CDR3 protein once, DNA omitted. In total, the table holds around 45,000 distinct CDR3 sequences. The sequencing sample was made of naive CXCR3- CD8+ T cells from blood. Subset meaning: CD45RO-CCR7+CD27+CD95- naive CD8+ T cells lacking CXCR3 (TNR3-). The sequence was obtained from a human donor in good health. Some clones in this sample may be carry-over from other donors' samples. The chain couples TRBV29-1 to TRBJ2-5; TCRdb's D gene call, TRBD1, goes unchecked for lack of DNA. Here the CDR3 reads CSVSYWGAISQETQYF.